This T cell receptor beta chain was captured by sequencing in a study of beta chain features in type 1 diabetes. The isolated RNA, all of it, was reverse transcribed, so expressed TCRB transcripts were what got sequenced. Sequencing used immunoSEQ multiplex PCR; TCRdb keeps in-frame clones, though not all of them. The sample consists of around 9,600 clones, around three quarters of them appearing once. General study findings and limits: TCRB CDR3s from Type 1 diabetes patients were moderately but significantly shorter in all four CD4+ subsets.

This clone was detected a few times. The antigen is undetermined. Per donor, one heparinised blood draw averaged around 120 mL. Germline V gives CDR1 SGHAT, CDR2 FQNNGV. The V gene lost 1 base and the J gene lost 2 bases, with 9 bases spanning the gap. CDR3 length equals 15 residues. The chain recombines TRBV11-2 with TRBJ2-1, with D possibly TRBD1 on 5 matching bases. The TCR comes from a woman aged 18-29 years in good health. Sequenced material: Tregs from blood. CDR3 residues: CASSLAGRPYNEQFF. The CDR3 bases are TGTGCCAGCAGCTTAGCAGGGCGGCCCTACAATGAGCAGTTCTTC.